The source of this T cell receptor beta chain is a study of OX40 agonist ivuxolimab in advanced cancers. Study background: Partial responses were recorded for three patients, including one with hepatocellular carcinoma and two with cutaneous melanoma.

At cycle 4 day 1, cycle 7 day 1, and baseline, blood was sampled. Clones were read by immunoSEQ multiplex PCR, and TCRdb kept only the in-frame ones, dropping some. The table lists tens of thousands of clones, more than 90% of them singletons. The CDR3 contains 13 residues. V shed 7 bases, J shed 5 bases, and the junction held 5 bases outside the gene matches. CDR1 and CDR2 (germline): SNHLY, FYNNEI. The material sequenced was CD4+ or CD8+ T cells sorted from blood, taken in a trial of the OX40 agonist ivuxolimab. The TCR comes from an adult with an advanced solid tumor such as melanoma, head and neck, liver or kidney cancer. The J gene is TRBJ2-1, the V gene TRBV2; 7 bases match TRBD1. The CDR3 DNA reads TGTGCCAGCATTTACAGGGGAAACAATGAGCAGTTCTTC. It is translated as CASIYRGNNEQFF.